This T cell receptor beta chain comes out of a study of T cell responses to AZD1222 COVID-19 vaccine. Study-wide findings and caveats: Clonal diversity was possibly underestimated, and the donors were mostly white British, with more females.

V was trimmed by 3 bases and J by 6 bases, leaving 11 bases between them. Looked up from germline, CDR1 is DFQATT and CDR2 is SNEGSKA (reference sequence). The CDR3 length is 12 residues. Worth noting for this clone: Antigen unknown.

Method: immunoSEQ multiplex PCR; TCRdb's copy keeps in-frame clones and lacks some. Of under 150,000 clones listed, roughly nine tenths are singletons. The TCR originated in an adult in good health. The sequences come from peripheral blood, collected on day 0 of AZD1222 vaccination. The chain couples TRBV20-1 to TRBJ1-2; the D gene is possibly TRBD1 (5 bases). In DNA form, the CDR3 reads TGCAGTGCTAGTTCCAGGGCCGATGGCTACACCTTC. Protein product: CSASSRADGYTF.